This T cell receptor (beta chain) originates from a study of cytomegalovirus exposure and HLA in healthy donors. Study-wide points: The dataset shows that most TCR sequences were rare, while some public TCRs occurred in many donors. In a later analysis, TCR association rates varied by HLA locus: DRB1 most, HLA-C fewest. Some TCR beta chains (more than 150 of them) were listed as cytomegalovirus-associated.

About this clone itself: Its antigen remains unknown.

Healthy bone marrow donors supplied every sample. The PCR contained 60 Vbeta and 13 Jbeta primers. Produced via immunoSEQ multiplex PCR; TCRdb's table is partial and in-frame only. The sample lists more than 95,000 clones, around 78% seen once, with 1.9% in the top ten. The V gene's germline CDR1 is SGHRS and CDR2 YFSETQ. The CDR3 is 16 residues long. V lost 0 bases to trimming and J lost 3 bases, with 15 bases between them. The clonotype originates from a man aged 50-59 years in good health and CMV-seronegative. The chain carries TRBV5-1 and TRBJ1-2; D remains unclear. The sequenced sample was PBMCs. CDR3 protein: CASSLGGDITHYGYTF. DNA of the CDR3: TGCGCCAGCAGCTTGGGTGGTGACATCACCCACTATGGCTACACCTTC.